Below, 21 T cell receptor delta chains from the same sample are listed, as sequenced in a study of Vδ1+ human thymocytes. Points from the study as a whole: In the thymus, TRG and TRD repertoires looked highly polyclonal with Gaussian CDR3 lengths.

Antigens for these TCRs are unknown. Sequences come from RNA converted to cDNA by reverse transcription. CDR3 amplicons came from multiplex PCR with pooled V-gene forward and constant-region reverse primers. TCRdb re-processed the multiplex PCR reads using CATT. The sample has some 55,000 delta-chain clones, approximately 15% seen once. Specimen: Vdelta1+ gamma-delta thymocytes from the thymus. The sample's subset: FACS-sorted CD3+ TCRalphabeta- TCRVdelta1+ TCRVdelta2- thymocytes. These receptors were collected from a boy under two years old who had congenital heart surgery.

This clone came up a few times. The rearrangement joins TRDV1 to TRDJ1, with D hard to call. The V end lost 1 base, the J end lost 0 bases, and 24 bases lay between the germline ends. This CDR3 region has 20 residues. The germline V gene encodes CDR1 TSWWSYY and CDR2 QGS. The DNA of the CDR3 is TGTGCTCTTGGGGAACAATCGGATGAGGGGTTTTGCCTTTACACCGATAAACTCATCTTT. Amino acid sequence: CALGEQSDEGFCLYTDKLIF.

This clone was counted between two and nine times. V gene TRDV1 combines with J gene TRDJ1, with 7 bases matching TRDD3. J gave up 0 bases and V 0 bases, and 16 bases lay outside the gene matches. This CDR3 contains 20 residues. From germline, CDR1 is TSWWSYY and CDR2 QGS. The CDR3 nucleotides are TGTGCTCTTGGGGAACTTCGGCGCTGGGGGTTAGCCGCGTACACCGATAAACTCATCTTT. This codes for CALGELRRWGLAAYTDKLIF.

This clone was detected a few times. The V and J genes are TRDV1 and TRDJ1; D might be TRDD3 (6 bases). Looked up from germline, CDR1 is TSWWSYY and CDR2 is QGS. Trimming removed 2 bases at V and 0 bases at J, with 22 bases between. This CDR3 region has 19 residues. For the CDR3, the DNA is TGTGCTCTTGGGGAAGTGACTTCCCCTGGGGACCCGTACACCGATAAACTCATCTTT. Encoded protein: CALGEVTSPGDPYTDKLIF.

The chain couples TRDV1 to TRDJ1; maybe TRDD3 (6 bases). This CDR3 region has 21 residues. Germline CDR1 and CDR2: TSWWSYY and QGS. Between the trimmed V and J ends, which lost 3 bases and 0 bases, there was a span of 29 bases. CDR3 coding DNA: TGTGCTCTTGGGGAGCCTCCGGTGACCCGGGGGAGACTATTGTACACCGATAAACTCATCTTT. Translated: CALGEPPVTRGRLLYTDKLIF.

This clone was detected only a few times. This rearrangement joins TRDV1 to TRDJ1; 7 bases align to TRDD3. This CDR3 region has 19 residues. Germline CDR1 TSWWSYY, CDR2 QGS. V shed 3 bases, J shed 0 bases, and the junction held 16 bases outside the gene matches. CDR3 protein: CALGDRFLPGYSYTDKLIF. The CDR3 coding sequence is TGTGCTCTTGGGGACAGATTCCTGCCGGGATACTCTTACACCGATAAACTCATCTTT.

This clone has only a few counts. The chain recombines TRDV1 with TRDJ1; 12 bases are a match to TRDD3. Germline V gene lookup returns CDR1 TSWWSYY and CDR2 QGS. Germline trimming cut 6 bases from V and 3 bases from J; bases unmatched to any gene: 23. The CDR3 runs 21 residues. CDR3 in DNA: TGTGCTCTTGGTTTAAGATCCGTCCCGTACTGGGGGATACCGGATGCCGATAAACTCATCTTT. Its protein is CALGLRSVPYWGIPDADKLIF.

Turning to this clone: This may be a read error: a much more frequent sequence differs by one nucleotide. The chain carries TRAV29/DV5 and TRDJ1; TRDD3 agrees at 10 bases. Germline V gives CDR1 NSMFDY, CDR2 ISSIKDK. The length of the CDR3 is 20 residues. V lost 0 bases and J lost 0; bases outside the gene matches: 17. CDR3 coding DNA: TGTGCAGCAAGCGCCTTCTTCTTACTGGGGGATCAGGAGTACACCGATAAACTCATCTTT. Its translation: CAASAFFLLGDQEYTDKLIF. Based on the CDR3 plus reference TRAV29/DV5 and TRDJ1, the full variable domain is DQQVKQNSPSLSVQEGRISILNCDYTNSMFDYFLWYKKYPAEGPTFLISISSIKDKNEDGRFTVFLNKSAKHLSLHIVPSQPGDSAVYFCAASAFFLLGDQEYTDKLIFGKGTRVTVEP.

The chain links TRDV1 to TRDJ1; D may match TRDD2 or TRDD3 (5 bases each). Germline V CDR1 and CDR2: TSWWSYY, QGS. The CDR3 length is 19 residues. V was clipped by 1 base and J by 6 bases, with 27 bases between them. CDR3: CALGEPLFLYQHRYNKLIF. The CDR3 nucleotides are TGTGCTCTTGGGGAACCGTTATTCCTCTACCAACACCGATACAATAAACTCATCTTT.

This clone was observed a handful of times. The J gene is TRDJ1, the V gene TRDV1; 12 nucleotides align to TRDD3. The V gene's germline CDR1 is TSWWSYY and CDR2 QGS. The CDR3 consists of 23 residues. After removal of 4 bases from V and 0 bases from J, the junction contained 24 bases not matched to a gene. The chain's CDR3 is CALGAPGLRVLGDTSRDTDKLIF. The CDR3 DNA reads TGTGCTCTTGGGGCCCCTGGCCTACGTGTACTGGGGGATACATCGAGGGACACCGATAAACTCATCTTT.

This clone has just a few counts. V usage is TRDV1 and J usage is TRDJ1; 7 nucleotides align to TRDD3. Germline V CDR1 and CDR2: TSWWSYY, QGS. The V segment lost 2 bases and the J segment 2 bases; nucleotides outside the gene matches: 35. The CDR3 spans 25 residues. The DNA for the CDR3 is TGTGCTCTTGGGGAAGGGAGCCCTAGTAGAGCAACTCCTTACTGGGGACCATGGAAGACCGATAAACTCATCTTT. Translation gives CALGEGSPSRATPYWGPWKTDKLIF.

The chain carries TRDV1 and TRDJ1; D is uncertain. The CDR3 is made up of 16 amino acids. Trimming removed 3 bases from V and 0 bases from J, with 14 bases in between. Germline-derived CDR1 and CDR2 are TSWWSYY and QGS. CDR3 in amino acids: CALGEFCSDYTDKLIF. CDR3 nucleotides: TGTGCTCTTGGGGAGTTCTGCTCTGATTACACCGATAAACTCATCTTT.

The chain recombines TRDV1 with TRDJ1; 13 nucleotides align to TRDD3. The CDR3 consists of 19 residues. Germline trimming cut 11 bases from V and 0 bases from J; bases unmatched to any gene: 18. Germline CDR1 reads TSWWSYY; CDR2 reads QGS. CDR3 sequence (DNA): TGTGCTTATCACGGCTTCTCCAACTGGGGGATACGGGACACCGATAAACTCATCTTT. Translating gives CAYHGFSNWGIRDTDKLIF.

V is TRDV1 and J is TRDJ1, with 13 bases aligning to TRDD3. This CDR3 has 24 amino acids. The V segment lost 3 bases and the J segment 3 bases; nucleotides outside the gene matches: 28. Germline CDR1 TSWWSYY, CDR2 QGS. CDR3 loop: CALGEPLESYVLNWGIRDSDKLIF. The CDR3 DNA follows: TGTGCTCTTGGGGAGCCCCTAGAGTCCTACGTCCTAAACTGGGGGATACGCGACTCCGATAAACTCATCTTT.

The chain combines TRDV1 with TRDJ1, with D tentatively TRDD3 (6 bases). The CDR3 extends over 18 amino acids. Germline CDR1 is TSWWSYY and CDR2 is QGS. Trimming stripped 4 bases from V and 4 bases from J, with 25 bases between. CDR3 sequence (DNA): TGTGCTCTTGGGGGTTGTTTCTCGGGAATGCTGGGGTACGATAAACTCATCTTT. Protein: CALGGCFSGMLGYDKLIF.

This clone appeared once. The chain links TRDV1 to TRDJ1; TRDD3 aligns across 13 bases. Germline CDR1 TSWWSYY, CDR2 QGS. The ends lost 4 bases at V and 4 bases at J; junction bases unmatched: 21. CDR3 length: 21 residues. The chain's CDR3 is CALGGPLRGPYWGIRNDKLIF. The CDR3 DNA is TGTGCTCTTGGGGGGCCTCTACGGGGGCCTTACTGGGGGATACGCAACGATAAACTCATCTTT.

The rearrangement links TRDV1 to TRDJ1, with 7 positions matching TRDD2. V trimming: 4 bases; J trimming: 0 bases; junction bases outside the gene matches: 14. The V gene's germline CDR1 is TSWWSYY and CDR2 QGS. The CDR3 totals 18 residues. The CDR3 DNA reads TGTGCTCTTGGGGCATTCCTACTCCCGAGATCGTACACCGATAAACTCATCTTT. Protein product: CALGAFLLPRSYTDKLIF.

This clone occurred a few times. The genes are TRDV1 and TRDJ1; no firm D call. Germline V gene lookup returns CDR1 TSWWSYY and CDR2 QGS. Trimming shortened V by 0 bases and J by 5 bases, and 16 bases separated the two germline ends. This CDR3 has 16 residues. The CDR3 DNA reads TGTGCTCTTGGGGAACTACGGTCTAGGTACGTGGATAAACTCATCTTT. It specifies CALGELRSRYVDKLIF.

By share, this clone ranks as medium-sized. V and J are TRDV2 and TRDJ1, with TRDD3 identical over 12 bases. Germline CDR1 GEAIGNYY, CDR2 EKD. The trim removed 1 base at V and 3 bases at J, leaving 11 bases unmatched. CDR3 length: 18 residues. CDR3 amino acids: CACDTELVLGDTSDKLIF. Here the CDR3 DNA reads TGTGCCTGTGACACTGAACTTGTACTGGGGGATACCTCCGATAAACTCATCTTT.

The V and J genes are TRDV1 and TRDJ2; D uncertain. Germline V gene data show CDR1 as TSWWSYY and CDR2 as QGS. V lost 2 bases and J 3 bases, leaving 16 bases between the germline ends. The CDR3 consists of 17 residues. The CDR3 nucleotides read TGTGCTCTTGGGGAAGGAGGCTTAGAGGGAATGACAGCACAACTCTTCTTT. Amino acid sequence: CALGEGGLEGMTAQLFF.

The chain employs TRDV1 and TRDJ1, with 8 bases lining up with TRDD3. The germline CDR1 and CDR2 sequences are TSWWSYY and QGS. V trimming: 6 bases; J trimming: 0 bases; junction bases outside the gene matches: 12. This CDR3 spans 17 amino acids. The CDR3 nucleotides read TGTGCTCTTGGTGTAGGTTGGGGGATCACAAACACCGATAAACTCATCTTT. It specifies CALGVGWGITNTDKLIF.

The chain couples TRDV1 to TRDJ1; D call uncertain. The CDR3 is made up of 16 amino acids. Trimming stripped 0 bases from V and 2 bases from J, with 13 bases between. CDR1 is TSWWSYY and CDR2 is QGS in the germline V gene. The CDR3 sequence is CALGELFFPGTDKLIF. CDR3 nucleotide sequence: TGTGCTCTTGGGGAACTTTTTTTCCCCGGGACCGATAAACTCATCTTT.